The 2 T cell receptor beta chains below all came from one sample that was sequenced in a study of OX40 agonist ivuxolimab in advanced cancers. Some clones are missing from TCRdb's copy, which holds only in-frame ones; the method was immunoSEQ multiplex PCR. The sample has tens of thousands of clones, 87% seen once. The sequenced sample was CD4+ or CD8+ T cells sorted from blood, obtained in a trial of the OX40 agonist ivuxolimab. The receptors stem from an adult with an advanced solid tumor such as melanoma, head and neck, liver or kidney cancer.

This rearrangement joins TRBV30 to TRBJ1-2; unclear D gene. The CDR3 sequence is 13 residues long. Germline V CDR1 and CDR2: GTSNPN, SVGIG (reference sequence). Trimming took 0 bases from V and 0 from J, leaving 5 bases between them. The CDR3 nucleotides read TGTGCCTGGAGTGTATCGGCTAACTATGGCTACACCTTC. Amino acid sequence: CAWSVSANYGYTF. The full variable domain, completed using reference TRBV30 and TRBJ1-2, is SQTIHQWPATLVQPVGSPLSLECTVEGTSNPNLYWYRQAAGRGLQLLFYSVGIGQISSEVPQNLSASRPQDRQFILSSKKLLLSDSGFYLCAWSVSANYGYTFGSGTRLTVV.

The chain has TRBV2 and TRBJ2-1, with D hard to call. Between the trimmed V and J ends, which lost 1 base and 3 bases, there was a span of 10 bases. The CDR3 covers 15 residues. Germline-derived CDR1 and CDR2 are SNHLY and FYNNEI. The CDR3 loop reads CASSEGISHYNEQFF. CDR3 bases: TGTGCCAGCAGTGAAGGGATATCTCACTACAATGAGCAGTTCTTC.